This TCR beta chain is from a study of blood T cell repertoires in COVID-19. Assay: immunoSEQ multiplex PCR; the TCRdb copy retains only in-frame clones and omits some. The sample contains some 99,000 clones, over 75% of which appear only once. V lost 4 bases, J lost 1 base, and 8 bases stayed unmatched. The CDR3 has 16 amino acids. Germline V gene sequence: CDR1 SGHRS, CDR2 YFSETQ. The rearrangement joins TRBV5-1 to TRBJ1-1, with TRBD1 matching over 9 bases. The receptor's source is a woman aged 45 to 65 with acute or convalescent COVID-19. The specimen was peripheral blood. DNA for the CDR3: TGCGCCAGCAGCGATCTAATGGACAGGGGGAACACTGAAGCTTTCTTT. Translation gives CASSDLMDRGNTEAFF. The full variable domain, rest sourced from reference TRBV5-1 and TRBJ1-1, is KAGVTQTPRYLIKTRGQQVTLSCSPISGHRSVSWYQQTPGQGLQFLFEYFSETQRNKGNFPGRFSGRQFSNSRSEMNVSTLELGDSALYLCASSDLMDRGNTEAFFGQGTRLTVV.